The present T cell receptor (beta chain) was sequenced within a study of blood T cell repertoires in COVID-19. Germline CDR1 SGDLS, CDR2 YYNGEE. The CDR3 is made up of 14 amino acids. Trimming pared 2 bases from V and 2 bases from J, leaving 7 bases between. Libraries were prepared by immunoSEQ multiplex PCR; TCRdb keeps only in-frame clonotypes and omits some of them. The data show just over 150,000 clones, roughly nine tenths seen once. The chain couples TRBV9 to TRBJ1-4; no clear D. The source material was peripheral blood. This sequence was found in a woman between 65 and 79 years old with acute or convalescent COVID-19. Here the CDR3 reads CASSVGGTNEKLFF. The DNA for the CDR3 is TGTGCCAGCAGCGTCGGCGGGACTAATGAAAAACTGTTTTTT.